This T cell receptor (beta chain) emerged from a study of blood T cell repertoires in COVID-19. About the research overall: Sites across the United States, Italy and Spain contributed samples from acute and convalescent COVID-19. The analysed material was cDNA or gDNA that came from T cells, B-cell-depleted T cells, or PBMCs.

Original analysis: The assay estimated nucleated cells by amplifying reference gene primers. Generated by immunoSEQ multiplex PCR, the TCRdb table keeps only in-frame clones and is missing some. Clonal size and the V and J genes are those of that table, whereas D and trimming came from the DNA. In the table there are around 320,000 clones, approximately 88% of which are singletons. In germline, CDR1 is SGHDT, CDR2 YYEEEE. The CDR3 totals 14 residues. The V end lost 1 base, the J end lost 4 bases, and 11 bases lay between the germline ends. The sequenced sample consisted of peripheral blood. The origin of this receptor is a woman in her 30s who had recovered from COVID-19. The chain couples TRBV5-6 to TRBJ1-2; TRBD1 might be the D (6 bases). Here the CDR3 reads CASSLYAGVYGYTF. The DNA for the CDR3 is TGTGCCAGCAGCTTGTACGCAGGGGTCTATGGCTACACCTTC. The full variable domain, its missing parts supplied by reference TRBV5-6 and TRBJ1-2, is DAGVTQSPTHLIKTRGQQVTLRCSPKSGHDTVSWYQQALGQGPQFIFQYYEEEERQRGNFPDRFSGHQFPNYSSELNVNALLLGDSALYLCASSLYAGVYGYTFGSGTRLTVV.